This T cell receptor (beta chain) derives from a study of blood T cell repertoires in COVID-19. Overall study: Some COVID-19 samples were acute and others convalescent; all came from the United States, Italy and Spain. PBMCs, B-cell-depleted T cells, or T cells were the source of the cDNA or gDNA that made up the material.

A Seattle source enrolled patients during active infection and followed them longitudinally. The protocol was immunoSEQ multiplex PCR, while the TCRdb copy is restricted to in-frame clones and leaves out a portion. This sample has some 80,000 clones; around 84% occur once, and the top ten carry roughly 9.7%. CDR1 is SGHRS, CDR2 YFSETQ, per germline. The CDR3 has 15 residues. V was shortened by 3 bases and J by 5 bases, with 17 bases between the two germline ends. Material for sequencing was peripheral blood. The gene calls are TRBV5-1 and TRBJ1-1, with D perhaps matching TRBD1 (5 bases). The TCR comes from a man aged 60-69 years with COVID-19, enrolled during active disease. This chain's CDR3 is CASSWGSTEGTEAFF. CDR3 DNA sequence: TGCGCCAGCAGCTGGGGCAGCACTGAAGGAACTGAAGCTTTCTTT.